Listed below are T cell receptor beta chains from one sample, sequenced in a study of shared clonotypes between healthy human individuals. Sequencing was performed with immunoSEQ multiplex PCR; in TCRdb, only in-frame clones are kept and a portion is missing. The sample has 1 million to 1.2 million clones; approximately 80% are singletons. The source material was memory CD4+ T cells from PBMCs. Receptor source: a man aged 18 to 30 in good health. Some clones in this sample may be carry-over from other donors' samples. Both conserved end residues are part of each CDR3. A D gene is named only where the DNA matches it firmly. A row's size may be missing; if present it is once, few, many or a size class.

d_gene,abundance,v_gene,j_gene,CDR3aa,CDR3nt
TRBD1,-,TRBV4-3,TRBJ1-1,CASSQETGKTEAFF,TGCGCCAGCAGCCAAGAGACAGGGAAAACTGAAGCTTTCTTT
-,-,TRBV7-3,TRBJ2-1,CASSVRPGSYNEQFF,TGTGCCAGCAGCGTTAGACCGGGGTCCTACAATGAGCAGTTCTTC
TRBD1,-,TRBV4-1,TRBJ2-7,CASSQDYGGQGTDEQYF,TGCGCCAGCAGCCAAGATTACGGGGGACAGGGTACCGACGAGCAGTACTTC
-,-,TRBV9,TRBJ2-3,CASSQATFTDTQYF,TGTGCCAGCAGTCAGGCGACCTTCACAGATACGCAGTATTTT
TRBD1,-,TRBV5-1,TRBJ2-5,CASSLGDSQETQYF,TGCGCCAGCAGCTTAGGGGACAGCCAAGAGACCCAGTACTTC
TRBD2,-,TRBV5-4,TRBJ2-2,CASSQTSGARKGQLFF,TGTGCCAGCAGCCAGACTAGCGGTGCACGAAAAGGGCAGCTGTTTTTT
-,once,TRBV4-1,TRBJ2-3,CASSQALGTQYF,TGCGCCAGCAGCCAAGCGTTGGGTACGCAGTATTTT
-,few,TRBV2,TRBJ1-5,CASSPPGGQPQHF,TGTGCCAGCAGCCCCCCCGGAGGGCAGCCCCAGCATTTT
-,-,TRBV28,TRBJ1-2,CASSPSPNYGYTF,TGTGCCAGCAGCCCCAGTCCTAACTATGGCTACACCTTC
-,-,TRBV6-5,TRBJ2-7,CASSYSSFTHREQYF,TGTGCCAGCAGTTACTCGTCATTCACCCATCGTGAGCAGTACTTC
-,-,TRBV5-6,TRBJ1-2,CASSTGGGYGYTF,TGTGCCAGCAGCACGGGAGGTGGCTATGGCTACACCTTC
TRBD1,-,TRBV5-4,TRBJ2-3,CASSFRTGTSTDTQYF,TGTGCCAGCAGCTTCCGGACAGGGACGAGCACAGATACGCAGTATTTT
-,few,TRBV7-2,TRBJ2-6,CASSLEKSGANVLTF,TGTGCCAGCAGCTTAGAGAAATCTGGGGCCAACGTCCTGACTTTC
-,-,TRBV11-3,TRBJ2-2,CASSLQGRELFF,TGTGCCAGCAGCTTGCAGGGCCGGGAGCTGTTTTTT
-,-,TRBV29-1,TRBJ1-2,CSVPKQTQSGYTF,TGCAGCGTTCCTAAACAGACTCAGAGTGGCTACACCTTC
-,-,TRBV5-4,TRBJ2-7,CASRKGKGEEFNEQYF,TGTGCCAGCAGAAAAGGGAAGGGGGAGGAGTTTAACGAGCAGTACTTC
-,-,TRBV5-6,TRBJ1-2,CASSLSVPSYGYTF,TGTGCCAGCAGCTTGTCGGTGCCCAGCTATGGCTACACCTTC
TRBD2,-,TRBV27,TRBJ2-1,CASSPTTSGRRNEQFF,TGTGCCAGCAGTCCCACTACTAGCGGGAGACGCAATGAGCAGTTCTTC